The 12 T cell receptor beta chains reported below all come from one sample, sequenced in a study of T cells in Graves' hyperthyroidism and ophthalmopathy. TCR beta CDR3 region amplification was performed from RNA transcripts. Initially, a first-round RT-PCR of the TCR CDR3 employed the HTBI primer set. TCRdb itself ran the multiplex PCR reads through MiXCR, one entry per CDR3 protein. The profile shows about 350,000 distinct CDR3 sequences, roughly 15% of them singletons. Sequencing was performed on blood. All receptors come from a woman in her fifties or sixties with Graves' ophthalmopathy.

This clonotype appeared many times. This chain connects TRBV27 to TRBJ1-2; 7 bases agree with TRBD1. The CDR3 totals 13 residues. V trimming: 5 bases; J trimming: 7 bases; junction bases outside the gene matches: 7. Germline-derived CDR1 and CDR2 are MNHEY and SMNVEV (reference sequence). The CDR3 sequence is CASSTDRVRGYTF. CDR3 sequence (DNA): TGTGCCAGCAGTACTGACAGGGTTCGTGGCTACACCTTC.

The chain couples TRBV5-1 to TRBJ2-5; D perhaps matches TRBD2 (6 bases). Per germline, CDR1 SGHRS and CDR2 YFSETQ. This CDR3 has 15 residues. Deletions cut 5 bases from V and 2 bases from J, with 16 bases between. Here the CDR3 reads CASSARTNKQETQYF. The CDR3 nucleotides read TGCGCCAGCAGTGCCAGGACTAATAAGCAAGAGACCCAGTACTTC.

This clonotype has a count of ten or more. This chain uses TRBV6-5 with TRBJ2-7; no firm D call. V dropped 8 bases and J dropped 0 bases, with 11 bases sitting between them. The CDR3 contains 13 residues. Per the germline V gene, CDR1 is MNHEY and CDR2 is SVGAGI. Here the CDR3 DNA reads TGTGCCAGCGGCCGAGGTCGCTCCTACGAGCAGTACTTC. This codes for CASGRGRSYEQYF.

This clonotype showed up many times. This chain links TRBV12-3 or TRBV12-4 with TRBJ2-3, with 9 bases fitting TRBD2. The ends lost 6 bases at V and 3 bases at J; junction bases unmatched: 7. This CDR3 has 15 amino acids. The CDR3 DNA is TGTGCCAGCAGCCGAGCGGGAGGCGCAACAGATACGCAGTATTTT. This translates into CASSRAGGATDTQYF.

The sample holds a few counts of this clonotype. One end of the junction varies from germline; a read error may be responsible. The chain couples TRBV20-1 to TRBJ2-7, with 11 bases lining up with TRBD2. Germline V gene data show CDR1 as DFQATT and CDR2 as SNEGSKA (reference sequence). The CDR3 totals 13 residues. CDR3 sequence reads: CSAPSGRLREQHF. CDR3 bases: TGCAGTGCACCTAGCGGGAGGCTGAGGGAGCAGCACTTC.

This clonotype appeared a few times. The V call is TRBV5-1, the J call TRBJ2-5; 10 nucleotides align to TRBD1. The germline CDR1 and CDR2 sequences are SGHRS and YFSETQ. The CDR3 totals 17 residues. V shed 0 bases, J shed 4 bases, and the junction held 9 bases outside the gene matches. In DNA, the CDR3 is TGCGCCAGCAGCTTGGCAGGACAGGGGGTTTTTGGAGAGACCCAGTACTTC. This translates into CASSLAGQGVFGETQYF. Full variable domain (missing parts from reference TRBV5-1 and TRBJ2-5): KAGVTQTPRYLIKTRGQQVTLSCSPISGHRSVSWYQQTPGQGLQFLFEYFSETQRNKGNFPGRFSGRQFSNSRSEMNVSTLELGDSALYLCASSLAGQGVFGETQYFGPGTRLLVL.

This clonotype came up many times. This chain joins TRBV6-5 and TRBJ1-5; 7 bases are a match to TRBD1. The germline CDR1 and CDR2 sequences are MNHEY and SVGAGI. V was clipped by 2 bases and J by 5 bases; unmatched bases: 0. The CDR3 has 13 amino acids. DNA of the CDR3: TGTGCCAGCAGTTACGACAGGGATCAGCCCCAGCATTTT. Encoded protein: CASSYDRDQPQHF.

This clonotype turned up a few times. This chain connects TRBV19 to TRBJ2-2; TRBD2 matches 11 bases. This CDR3 is 14 amino acids long. Germline V gene data show CDR1 as LNHDA and CDR2 as SQIVND (reference sequence). With 7 bases clipped from V and 4 bases from J, the junction kept 2 bases outside the gene matches. The DNA for the CDR3 is TGTGCCAGTAAACTAGCGGGAGCCACCGGGGAGCTGTTTTTT. This gives the protein CASKLAGATGELFF.

This clonotype was counted ten times or more. J is TRBJ2-1 and V is TRBV28; tentatively, D is TRBD1 or TRBD2 (5 bases each). Looked up from germline, CDR1 is MDHEN and CDR2 is SYDVKM. V was cut by 6 bases and J by 4 bases, with 16 bases left in between. This CDR3 is 15 amino acids long. CDR3 sequence: CASSQGPSGYNEQFF. Here the CDR3 DNA reads TGTGCCAGCAGCCAGGGACCTTCGGGGTACAATGAGCAGTTCTTC.

This clonotype was observed many times. The V and J genes are TRBV20-1 and TRBJ2-5, with 9 bases fitting TRBD1. The junction had 7 bases not matched to a gene; V was cut back by 6 bases and J by 5 bases. This CDR3 spans 13 amino acids. Per germline, CDR1 DFQATT and CDR2 SNEGSKA (reference sequence). The CDR3 DNA is TGCAGTGCCAAACAGGGGGCTAGGGAGACCCAGTACTTC. It yields the protein CSAKQGARETQYF.

This clonotype was seen just once. A much larger clone is a single base away; this may be a read error. This chain links TRBV28 with TRBJ2-7, with 9 nucleotides matching TRBD2. Germline V gene data show CDR1 as MDHEN and CDR2 as SYDVKM. J lost 4 bases, V lost 3 bases, and 10 bases had no gene match. The CDR3 is 16 amino acids. CDR3: CASSFHSGSQSYEQYF. The CDR3, as DNA: TGTGCCAGCAGTTTCCATAGCGGGAGTCAATCATACGAGCAGTACTTC. The full variable domain, rest sourced from reference TRBV28 and TRBJ2-7, is DVKVTQSSRYLVKRTGEKVFLECVQDMDHENMFWYRQDPGLGLRLIYFSYDVKMKEKGDIPEGYSVSREKKERFSLILESASTNQTSMYLCASSFHSGSQSYEQYFGPGTRLTVT.

This clonotype was seen ten or more times. The chain has TRBV9 and TRBJ2-1, with TRBD2 identical over 10 bases. The V and J ends lost 2 bases and 5 bases, in that order; junction bases with no gene match: 1. This CDR3 region has 14 residues. Germline-derived CDR1 and CDR2 are SGDLS and YYNGEE. CDR3 DNA: TGTGCCAGCAGCGTTAGCGGGAGGCACAATGAGCAGTTCTTC. It translates to CASSVSGRHNEQFF.